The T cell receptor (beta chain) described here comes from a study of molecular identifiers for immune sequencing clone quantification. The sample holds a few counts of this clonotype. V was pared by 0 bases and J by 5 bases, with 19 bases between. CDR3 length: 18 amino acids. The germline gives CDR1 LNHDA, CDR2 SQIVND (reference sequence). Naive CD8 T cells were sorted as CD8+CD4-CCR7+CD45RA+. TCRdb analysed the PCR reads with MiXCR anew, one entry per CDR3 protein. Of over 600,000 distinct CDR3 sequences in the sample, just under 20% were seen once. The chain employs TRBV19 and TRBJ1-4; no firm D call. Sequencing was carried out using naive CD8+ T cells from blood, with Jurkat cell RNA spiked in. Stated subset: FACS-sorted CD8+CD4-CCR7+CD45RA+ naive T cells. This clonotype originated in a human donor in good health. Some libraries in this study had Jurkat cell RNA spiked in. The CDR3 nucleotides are TGTGCCAGTAGTATAGATACGGCCAGTTTATTCATAAATGAAAAACTGTTTTTT. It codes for CASSIDTASLFINEKLFF.